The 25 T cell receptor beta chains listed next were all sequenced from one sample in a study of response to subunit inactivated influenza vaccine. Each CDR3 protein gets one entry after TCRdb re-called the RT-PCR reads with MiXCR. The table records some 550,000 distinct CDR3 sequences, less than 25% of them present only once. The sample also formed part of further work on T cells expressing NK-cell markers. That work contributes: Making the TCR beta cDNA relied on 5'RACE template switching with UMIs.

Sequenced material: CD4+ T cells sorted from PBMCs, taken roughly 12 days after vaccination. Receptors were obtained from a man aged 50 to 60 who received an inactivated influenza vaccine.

The CDR3 sequence: CSVARGGSYNEQFF. The CDR3 nucleotides are TGCAGCGTTGCCAGGGGGGGCTCCTACAATGAGCAGTTCTTC. V gene TRBV29-1 combines with J gene TRBJ2-1; D is possibly TRBD1 or TRBD2 (7 bases each). The germline V and J ends were trimmed by 4 bases and 0 bases, with 10 bases remaining between them. The germline CDR1 and CDR2 sequences are SQVTM and ANQGSEA. CDR3 size: 14 residues.

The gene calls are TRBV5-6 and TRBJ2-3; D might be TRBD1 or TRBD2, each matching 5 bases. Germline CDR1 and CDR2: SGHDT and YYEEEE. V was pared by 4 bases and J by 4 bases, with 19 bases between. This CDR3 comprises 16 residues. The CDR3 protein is CASSPLLNVGADTQYF. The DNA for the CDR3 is TGTGCCAGCAGCCCCTTACTCAACGTGGGGGCAGATACGCAGTATTTT.

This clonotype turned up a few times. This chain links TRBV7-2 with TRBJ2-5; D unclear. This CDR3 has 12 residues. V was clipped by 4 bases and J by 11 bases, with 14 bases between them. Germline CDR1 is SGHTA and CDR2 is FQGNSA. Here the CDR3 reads CASSSPASPQYF. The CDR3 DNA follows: TGTGCCAGCAGCTCCCCAGCGTCTCCACAGTACTTC. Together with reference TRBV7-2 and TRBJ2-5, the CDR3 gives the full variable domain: GAGVSQSPSNKVTEKGKDVELRCDPISGHTALYWYRQSLGQGLEFLIYFQGNSAPDKSGLPSDRFSAERTGGSVSTLTIQRTQQEDSAVYLCASSSPASPQYFGPGTRLLVL.

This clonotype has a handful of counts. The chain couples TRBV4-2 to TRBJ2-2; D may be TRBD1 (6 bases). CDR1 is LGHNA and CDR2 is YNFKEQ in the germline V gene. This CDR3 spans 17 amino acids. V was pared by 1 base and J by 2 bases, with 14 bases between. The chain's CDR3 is CASSQVGLQGNTGELFF. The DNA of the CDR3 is TGTGCCAGCAGCCAAGTAGGCTTACAGGGTAACACCGGGGAGCTGTTTTTT.

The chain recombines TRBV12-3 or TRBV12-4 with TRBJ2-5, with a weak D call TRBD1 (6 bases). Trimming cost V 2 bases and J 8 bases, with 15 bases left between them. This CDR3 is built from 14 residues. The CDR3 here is CASSLRGTQGTQYF. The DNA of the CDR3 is TGTGCCAGCAGTTTAAGGGGGACCCAAGGTACCCAGTACTTC.

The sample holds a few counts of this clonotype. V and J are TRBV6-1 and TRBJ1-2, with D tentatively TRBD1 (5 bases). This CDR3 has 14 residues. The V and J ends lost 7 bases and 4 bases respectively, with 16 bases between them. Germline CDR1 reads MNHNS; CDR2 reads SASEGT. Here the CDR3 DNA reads TGTGCCAGCACTCCGGGGGTCTCGGGCTATGGCTACACCTTC. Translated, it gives CASTPGVSGYGYTF.

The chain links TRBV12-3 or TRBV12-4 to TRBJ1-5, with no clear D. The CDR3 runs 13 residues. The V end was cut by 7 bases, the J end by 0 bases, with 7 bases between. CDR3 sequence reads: CASTSNSNQPQHF. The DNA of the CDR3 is TGTGCCAGCACCTCCAATAGCAATCAGCCCCAGCATTTT.

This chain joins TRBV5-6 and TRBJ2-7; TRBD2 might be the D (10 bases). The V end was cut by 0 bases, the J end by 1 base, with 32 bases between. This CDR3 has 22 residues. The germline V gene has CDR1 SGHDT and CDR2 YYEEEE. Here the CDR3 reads CASSLEGQGRRRASGGSYEQYF. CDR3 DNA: TGTGCCAGCAGCTTGGAGGGACAGGGTCGTCGTAGGGCTAGCGGGGGATCCTACGAGCAGTACTTC.

The chain's CDR3 is CASSFPGLAGGRRQRRYNEQFF. Written as DNA, the CDR3 is TGCGCCAGCAGCTTCCCGGGACTAGCGGGAGGGCGGAGACAGCGCCGTTACAATGAGCAGTTCTTC. The chain carries TRBV5-1 and TRBJ2-1; 16 positions match TRBD2. Per germline, CDR1 SGHRS and CDR2 YFSETQ. The CDR3 is made up of 22 amino acids. The V gene end was trimmed by 2 bases and the J gene end by 4 bases; junction bases not matched to a gene: 18.

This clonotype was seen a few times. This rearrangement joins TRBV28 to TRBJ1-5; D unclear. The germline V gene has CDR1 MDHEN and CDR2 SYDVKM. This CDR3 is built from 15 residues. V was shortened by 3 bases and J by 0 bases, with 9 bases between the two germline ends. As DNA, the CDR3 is TGTGCCAGCAGTTTCAGACATCTTAGCAATCAGCCCCAGCATTTT. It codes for CASSFRHLSNQPQHF. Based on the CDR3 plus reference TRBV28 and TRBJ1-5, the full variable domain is DVKVTQSSRYLVKRTGEKVFLECVQDMDHENMFWYRQDPGLGLRLIYFSYDVKMKEKGDIPEGYSVSREKKERFSLILESASTNQTSMYLCASSFRHLSNQPQHFGDGTRLSIL.

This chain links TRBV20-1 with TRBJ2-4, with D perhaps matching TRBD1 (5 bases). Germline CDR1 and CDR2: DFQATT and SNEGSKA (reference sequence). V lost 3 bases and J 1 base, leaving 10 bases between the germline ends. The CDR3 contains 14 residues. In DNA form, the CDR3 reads TGCAGTGCTAGCGTAGGGGTGGCCAAAAACATTCAGTACTTC. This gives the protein CSASVGVAKNIQYF.

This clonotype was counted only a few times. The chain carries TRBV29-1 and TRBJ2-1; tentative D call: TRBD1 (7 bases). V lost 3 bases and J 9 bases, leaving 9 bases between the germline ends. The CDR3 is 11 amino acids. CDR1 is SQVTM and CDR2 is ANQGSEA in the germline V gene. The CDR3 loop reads CSVEQGGEQFF. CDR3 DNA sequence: TGCAGCGTTGAGCAGGGGGGTGAGCAGTTCTTC.

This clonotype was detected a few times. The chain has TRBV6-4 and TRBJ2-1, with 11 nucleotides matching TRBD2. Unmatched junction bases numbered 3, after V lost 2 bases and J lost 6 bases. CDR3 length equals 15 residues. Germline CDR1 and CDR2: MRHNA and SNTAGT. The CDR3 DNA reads TGTGCCAGCAGTGACCTAGCGGGAGGTTTCAATGAGCAGTTCTTC. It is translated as CASSDLAGGFNEQFF.

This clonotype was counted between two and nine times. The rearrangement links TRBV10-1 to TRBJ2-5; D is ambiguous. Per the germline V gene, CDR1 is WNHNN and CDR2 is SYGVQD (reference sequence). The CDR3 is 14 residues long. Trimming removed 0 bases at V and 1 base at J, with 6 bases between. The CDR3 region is CASSESSAQETQYF. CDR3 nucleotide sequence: TGCGCCAGCAGTGAGTCGTCCGCCCAAGAGACCCAGTACTTC.

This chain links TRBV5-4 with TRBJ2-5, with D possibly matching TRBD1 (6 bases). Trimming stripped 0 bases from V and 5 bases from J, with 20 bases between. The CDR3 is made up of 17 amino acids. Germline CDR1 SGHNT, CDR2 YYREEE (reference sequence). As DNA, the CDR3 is TGTGCCAGCAGCTTGGCTTCGAAGGGGGTTAGTGGGGAGACCCAGTACTTC. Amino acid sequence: CASSLASKGVSGETQYF.

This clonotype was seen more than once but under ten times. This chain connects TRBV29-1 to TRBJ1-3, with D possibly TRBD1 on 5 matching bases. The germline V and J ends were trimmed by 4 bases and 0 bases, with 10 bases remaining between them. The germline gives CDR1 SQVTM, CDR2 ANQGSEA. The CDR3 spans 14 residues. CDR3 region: CSVVGADSGNTIYF. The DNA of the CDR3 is TGCAGCGTTGTCGGGGCAGACTCTGGAAACACCATATATTTT.

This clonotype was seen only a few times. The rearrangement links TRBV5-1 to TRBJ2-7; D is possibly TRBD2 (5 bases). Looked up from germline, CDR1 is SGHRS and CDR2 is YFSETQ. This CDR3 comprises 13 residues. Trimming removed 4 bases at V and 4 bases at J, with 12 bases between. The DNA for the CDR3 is TGCGCCAGCAGCAAGGTGGGCGGGTACGAGCAGTACTTC. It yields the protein CASSKVGGYEQYF.

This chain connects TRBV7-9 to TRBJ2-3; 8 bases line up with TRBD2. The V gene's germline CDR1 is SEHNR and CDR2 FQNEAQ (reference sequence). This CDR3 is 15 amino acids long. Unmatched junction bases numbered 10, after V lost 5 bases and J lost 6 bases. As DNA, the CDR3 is TGTGCCAGCAGCAACCCCAGCGGGAGAGGGGATACGCAGTATTTT. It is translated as CASSNPSGRGDTQYF. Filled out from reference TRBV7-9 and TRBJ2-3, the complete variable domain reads DTGVSQNPRHKITKRGQNVTFRCDPISEHNRLYWYRQTLGQGPEFLTYFQNEAQLEKSRLLSDRFSAERPKGSFSTLEIQRTEQGDSAMYLCASSNPSGRGDTQYFGPGTRLTVL.

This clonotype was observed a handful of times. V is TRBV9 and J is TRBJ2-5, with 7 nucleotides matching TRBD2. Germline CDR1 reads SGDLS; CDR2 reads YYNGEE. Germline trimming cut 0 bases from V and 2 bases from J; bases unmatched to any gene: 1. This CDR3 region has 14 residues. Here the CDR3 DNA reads TGTGCCAGCAGCGTAGGAGCGGGGCAAGAGACCCAGTACTTC. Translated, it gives CASSVGAGQETQYF.

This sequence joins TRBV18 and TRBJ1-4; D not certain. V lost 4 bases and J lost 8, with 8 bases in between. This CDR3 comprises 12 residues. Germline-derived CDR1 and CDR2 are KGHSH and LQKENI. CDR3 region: CASSRGREKLFF. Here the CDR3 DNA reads TGTGCCAGCTCACGGGGTCGGGAAAAACTGTTTTTT. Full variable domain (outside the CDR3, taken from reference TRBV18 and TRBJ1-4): NAGVMQNPRHLVRRRGQEARLRCSPMKGHSHVYWYRQLPEEGLKFMVYLQKENIIDESGMPKERFSAEFPKEGPSILRIQQVVRGDSAAYFCASSRGREKLFFGSGTQLSVL.

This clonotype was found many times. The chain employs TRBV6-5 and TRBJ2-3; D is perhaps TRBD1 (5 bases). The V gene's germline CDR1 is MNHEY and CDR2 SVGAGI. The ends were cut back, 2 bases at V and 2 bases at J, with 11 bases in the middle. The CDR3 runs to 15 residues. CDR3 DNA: TGTGCCAGCAGTTACCGCAGGGCTCACACAGATACGCAGTATTTT. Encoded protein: CASSYRRAHTDTQYF.

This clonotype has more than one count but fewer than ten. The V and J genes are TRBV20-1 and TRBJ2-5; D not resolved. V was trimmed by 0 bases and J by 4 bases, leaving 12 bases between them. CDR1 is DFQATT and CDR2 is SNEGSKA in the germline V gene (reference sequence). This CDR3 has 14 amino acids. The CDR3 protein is CSARDFGSRETQYF. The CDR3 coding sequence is TGCAGTGCTAGAGATTTCGGTAGTAGAGAGACCCAGTACTTC.

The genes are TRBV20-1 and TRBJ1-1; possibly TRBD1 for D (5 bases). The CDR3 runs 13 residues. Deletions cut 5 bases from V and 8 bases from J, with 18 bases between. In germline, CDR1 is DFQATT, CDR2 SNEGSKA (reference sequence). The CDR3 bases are TGCAGTGCTCGAAATCCGGGACGTAAAGAAGCTTTCTTT. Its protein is CSARNPGRKEAFF.

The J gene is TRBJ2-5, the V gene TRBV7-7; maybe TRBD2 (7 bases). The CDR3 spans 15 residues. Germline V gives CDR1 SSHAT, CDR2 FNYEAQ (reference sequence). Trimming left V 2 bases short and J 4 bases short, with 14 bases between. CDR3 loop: CASSLKGGGGETQYF. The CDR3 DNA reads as TGTGCCAGCAGCTTAAAGGGGGGGGGAGGAGAGACCCAGTACTTC.

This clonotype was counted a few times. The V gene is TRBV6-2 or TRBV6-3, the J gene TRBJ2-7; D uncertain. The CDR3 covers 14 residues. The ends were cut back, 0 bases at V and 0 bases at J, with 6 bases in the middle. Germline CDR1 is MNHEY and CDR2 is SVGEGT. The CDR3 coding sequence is TGTGCCAGCAGTTACTCGACCCCCTCCTACGAGCAGTACTTC. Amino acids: CASSYSTPSYEQYF.